Sequencing of this T cell receptor beta chain was carried out in a study of control samples from healthy donors and cancer patients. Assay: immunoSEQ multiplex PCR; the TCRdb copy retains only in-frame clones and omits some. The data show 150,000 to 200,000 clones, about 94% seen once. Germline V gene lookup returns CDR1 KGHSH and CDR2 LQKENI. Trimming shortened V by 2 bases and J by 7 bases, and 11 bases separated the two germline ends. The CDR3 has 14 residues. The receptor comes from a woman aged 40 to 50 in good health. The chain carries TRBV18 and TRBJ1-4, with D hard to call. Sequencing used blood. CDR3 DNA: TGTGCCAGCTCACCAGAGGTTATTCCTGAAAAACTGTTTTTT. It specifies CASSPEVIPEKLFF.